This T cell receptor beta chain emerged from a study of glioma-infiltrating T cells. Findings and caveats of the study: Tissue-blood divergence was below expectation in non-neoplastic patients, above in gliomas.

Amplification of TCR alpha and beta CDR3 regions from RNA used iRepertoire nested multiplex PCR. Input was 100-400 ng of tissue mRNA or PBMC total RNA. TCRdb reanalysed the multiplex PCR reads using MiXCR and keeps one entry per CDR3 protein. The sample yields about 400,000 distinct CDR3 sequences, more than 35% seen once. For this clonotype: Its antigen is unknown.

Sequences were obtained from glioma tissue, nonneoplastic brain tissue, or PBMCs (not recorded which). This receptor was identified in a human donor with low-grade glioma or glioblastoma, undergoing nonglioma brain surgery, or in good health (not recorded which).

The CDR3 spells CASSLDGQGIHEQYF. CDR3 nucleotides: TGCGCCAGCAGCCTGGACGGACAGGGAATCCACGAGCAGTACTTC. The rearrangement links TRBV5-1 to TRBJ2-7; 8 bases are shared with TRBD1. The CDR3 has 15 residues. Germline CDR1 reads SGHRS; CDR2 reads YFSETQ. Germline trimming cut 4 bases from V and 5 bases from J; bases unmatched to any gene: 11.